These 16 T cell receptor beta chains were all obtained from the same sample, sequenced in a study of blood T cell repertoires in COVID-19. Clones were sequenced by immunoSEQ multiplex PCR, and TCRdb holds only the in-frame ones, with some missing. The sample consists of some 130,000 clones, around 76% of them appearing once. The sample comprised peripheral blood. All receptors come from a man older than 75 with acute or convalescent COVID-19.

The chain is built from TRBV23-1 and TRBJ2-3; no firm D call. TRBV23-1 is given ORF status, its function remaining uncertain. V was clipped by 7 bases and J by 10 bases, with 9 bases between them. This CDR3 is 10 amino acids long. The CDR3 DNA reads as TGCGCCAGCAATTCGAGAGCGCAGTATTTT. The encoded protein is CASNSRAQYF.

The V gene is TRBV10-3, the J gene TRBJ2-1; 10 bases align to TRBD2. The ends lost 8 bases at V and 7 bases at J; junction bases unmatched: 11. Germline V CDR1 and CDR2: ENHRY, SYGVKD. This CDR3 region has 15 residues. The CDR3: CAISASGGEMNEQFF. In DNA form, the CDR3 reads TGTGCCATCTCGGCTAGCGGGGGTGAAATGAATGAGCAGTTCTTC.

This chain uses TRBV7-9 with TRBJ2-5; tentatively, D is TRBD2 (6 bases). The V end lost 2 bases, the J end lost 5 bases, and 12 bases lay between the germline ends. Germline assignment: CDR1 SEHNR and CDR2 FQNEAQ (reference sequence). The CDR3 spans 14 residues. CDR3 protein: CASSLHRAGETQYF. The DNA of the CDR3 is TGTGCCAGCAGCTTACATAGGGCGGGGGAGACCCAGTACTTC.

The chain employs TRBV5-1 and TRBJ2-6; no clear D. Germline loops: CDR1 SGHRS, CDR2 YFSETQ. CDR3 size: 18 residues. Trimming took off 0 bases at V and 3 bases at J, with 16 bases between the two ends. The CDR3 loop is CASSLDGSALGGANVLTF. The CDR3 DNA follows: TGCGCCAGCAGCTTGGACGGGTCGGCGCTCGGTGGGGCCAACGTCCTGACTTTC.

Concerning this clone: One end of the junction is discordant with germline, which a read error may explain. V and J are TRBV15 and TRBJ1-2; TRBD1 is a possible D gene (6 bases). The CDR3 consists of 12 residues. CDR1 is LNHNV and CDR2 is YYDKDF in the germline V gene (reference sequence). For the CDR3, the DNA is TGTGCCACCAGCAGAGCTAACCAGGGGATGAGCTTC. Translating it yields CATSRANQGMSF.

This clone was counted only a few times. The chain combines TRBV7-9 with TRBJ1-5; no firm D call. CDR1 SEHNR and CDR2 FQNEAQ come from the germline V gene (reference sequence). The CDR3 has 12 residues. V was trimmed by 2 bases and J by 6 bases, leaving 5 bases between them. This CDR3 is CASSLTGQPQHF. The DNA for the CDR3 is TGTGCCAGCAGCTTAACCGGTCAGCCCCAGCATTTT.

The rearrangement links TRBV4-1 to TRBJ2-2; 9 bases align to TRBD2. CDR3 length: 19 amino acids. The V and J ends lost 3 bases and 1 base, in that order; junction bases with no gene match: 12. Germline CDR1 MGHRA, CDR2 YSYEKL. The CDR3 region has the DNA TGCGCCAGCAGCCATCCCCGGGGCCGCGGGGGGGTGAACACCGGGGAGCTGTTTTTT. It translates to CASSHPRGRGGVNTGELFF.

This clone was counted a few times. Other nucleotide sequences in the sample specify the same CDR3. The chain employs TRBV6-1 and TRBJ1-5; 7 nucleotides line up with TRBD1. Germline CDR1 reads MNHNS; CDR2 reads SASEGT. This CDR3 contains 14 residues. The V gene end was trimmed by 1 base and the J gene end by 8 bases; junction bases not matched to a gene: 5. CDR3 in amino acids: CASSEGVGGKPQHF. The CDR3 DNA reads TGTGCCAGCAGTGAAGGGGTAGGGGGCAAGCCCCAGCATTTT.

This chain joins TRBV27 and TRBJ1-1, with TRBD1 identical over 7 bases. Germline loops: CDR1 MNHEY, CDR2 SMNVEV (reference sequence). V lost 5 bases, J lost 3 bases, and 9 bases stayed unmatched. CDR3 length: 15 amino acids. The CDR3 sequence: CASSLGGGGYTEAFF. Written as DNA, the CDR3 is TGTGCCAGCAGTCTGGGTGGAGGGGGCTACACTGAAGCTTTCTTT.

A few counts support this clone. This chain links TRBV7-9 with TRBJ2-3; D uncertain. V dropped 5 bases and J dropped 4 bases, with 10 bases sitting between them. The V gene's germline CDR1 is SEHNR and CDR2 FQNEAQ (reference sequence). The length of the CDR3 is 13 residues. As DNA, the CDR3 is TGTGCCAGCAGCATCGGTCGGGCAGATACGCAGTATTTT. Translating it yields CASSIGRADTQYF.

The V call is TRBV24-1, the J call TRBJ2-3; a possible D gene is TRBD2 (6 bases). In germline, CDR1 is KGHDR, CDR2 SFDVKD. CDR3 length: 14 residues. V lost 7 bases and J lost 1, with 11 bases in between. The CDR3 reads CATSPEGGTDTQYF. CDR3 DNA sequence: TGTGCCACCAGCCCGGAGGGCGGCACAGATACGCAGTATTTT.

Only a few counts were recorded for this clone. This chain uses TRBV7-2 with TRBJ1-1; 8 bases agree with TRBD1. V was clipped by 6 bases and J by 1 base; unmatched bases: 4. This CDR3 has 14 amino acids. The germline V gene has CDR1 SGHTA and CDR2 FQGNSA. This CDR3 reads CASSPDRANTEAFF. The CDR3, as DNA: TGTGCCAGCAGTCCGGACAGGGCGAACACTGAAGCTTTCTTT.

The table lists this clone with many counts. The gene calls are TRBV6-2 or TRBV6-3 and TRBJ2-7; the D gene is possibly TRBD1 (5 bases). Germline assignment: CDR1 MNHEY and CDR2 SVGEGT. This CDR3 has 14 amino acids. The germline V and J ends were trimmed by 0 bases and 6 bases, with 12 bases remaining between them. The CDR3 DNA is TGTGCCAGCAGTTACTCCCCAGGGTTGGGCGAGCAGTACTTC. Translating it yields CASSYSPGLGEQYF.

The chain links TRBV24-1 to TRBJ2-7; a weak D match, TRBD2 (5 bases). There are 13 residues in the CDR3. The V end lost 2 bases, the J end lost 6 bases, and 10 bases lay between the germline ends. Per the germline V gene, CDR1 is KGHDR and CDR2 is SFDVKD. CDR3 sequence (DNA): TGTGCCACCAGTGATTATCCCCGGGGCGAGCAGTACTTC. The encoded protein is CATSDYPRGEQYF.

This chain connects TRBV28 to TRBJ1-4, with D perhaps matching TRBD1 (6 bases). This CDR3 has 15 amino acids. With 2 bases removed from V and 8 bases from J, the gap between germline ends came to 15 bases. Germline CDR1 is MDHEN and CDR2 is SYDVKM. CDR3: CASSLIPPQGEKLFF. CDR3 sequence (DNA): TGTGCCAGCAGTTTAATCCCCCCACAGGGCGAAAAACTGTTTTTT.

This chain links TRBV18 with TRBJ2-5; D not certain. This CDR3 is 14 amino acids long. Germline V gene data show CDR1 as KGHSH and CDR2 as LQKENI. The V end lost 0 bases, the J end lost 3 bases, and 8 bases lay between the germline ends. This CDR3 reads CASSPPQQKETQYF. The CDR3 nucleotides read TGTGCCAGCTCACCACCACAGCAGAAAGAGACCCAGTACTTC.